This T cell receptor beta chain is from a study of cytomegalovirus exposure and HLA in healthy donors. Amplification used 60 Vbeta primers and 13 Jbeta primers. The data were produced by immunoSEQ multiplex PCR, yet TCRdb's version contains in-frame clones alone and is incomplete. The table has 95,000 to 150,000 clones, approximately 80% seen once. As to this clone: Its target is not known.

The CDR3 sequence is 16 residues long. Germline CDR1 SGHAT, CDR2 FQNNGV. V lost 5 bases and J 1 base, leaving 15 bases between the germline ends. Study findings and constraints: Analysis was performed later, and it showed HLA-associated TCR beta chains to be more clonally expanded than equally common others.

Input material: PBMCs. This rearrangement joins TRBV11-2 to TRBJ2-1, with D possibly being TRBD1 (5 bases). The receptor was derived from a human donor in good health. The CDR3 region is CASSPTRGASYNEQFF. For the CDR3, the DNA is TGTGCCAGCAGCCCCACTCGTGGGGCGTCCTACAATGAGCAGTTCTTC.